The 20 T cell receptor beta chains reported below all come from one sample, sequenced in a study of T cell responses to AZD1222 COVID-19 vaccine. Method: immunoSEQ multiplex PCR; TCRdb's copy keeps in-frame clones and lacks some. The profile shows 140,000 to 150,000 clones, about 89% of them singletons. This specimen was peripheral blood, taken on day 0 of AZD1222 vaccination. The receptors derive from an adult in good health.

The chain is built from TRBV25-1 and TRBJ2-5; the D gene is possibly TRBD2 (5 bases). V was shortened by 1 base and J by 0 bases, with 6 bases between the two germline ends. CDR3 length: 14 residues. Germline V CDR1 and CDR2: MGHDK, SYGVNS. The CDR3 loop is CASSEWRDQETQYF. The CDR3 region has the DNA TGTGCCAGCAGTGAATGGCGGGACCAAGAGACCCAGTACTTC.

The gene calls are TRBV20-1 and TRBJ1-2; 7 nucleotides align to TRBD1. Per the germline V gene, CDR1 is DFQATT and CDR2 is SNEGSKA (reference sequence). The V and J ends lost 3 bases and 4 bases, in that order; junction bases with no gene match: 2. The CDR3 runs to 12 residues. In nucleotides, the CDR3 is TGCAGTGCTAGTCGGGACAGCTATGGCTACACCTTC. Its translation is CSASRDSYGYTF.

DNA of the CDR3: TGTGCCAGCAGCTTAGAGACTAGCGGGAACTACGAGCAGTACTTC. It codes for CASSLETSGNYEQYF. This chain connects TRBV7-9 to TRBJ2-7; TRBD2 matches 11 bases. The CDR3 is 15 amino acids. Germline V gene sequence: CDR1 SEHNR, CDR2 FQNEAQ (reference sequence). Losses at the gene ends were 1 base for V and 3 bases for J; bases not matched to a gene: 2.

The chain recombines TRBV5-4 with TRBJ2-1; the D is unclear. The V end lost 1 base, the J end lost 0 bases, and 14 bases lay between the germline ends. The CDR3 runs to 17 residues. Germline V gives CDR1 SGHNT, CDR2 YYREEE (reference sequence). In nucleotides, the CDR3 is TGTGCCAGCAGCTTGAAGGTGGCCCCCAGCTCCTACAATGAGCAGTTCTTC. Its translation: CASSLKVAPSSYNEQFF.

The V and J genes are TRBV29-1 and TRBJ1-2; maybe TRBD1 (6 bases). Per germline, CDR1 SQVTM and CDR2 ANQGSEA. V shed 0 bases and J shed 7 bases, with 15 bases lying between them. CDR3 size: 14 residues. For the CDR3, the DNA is TGCAGCGTTGAAGATCGGGGGGGCTCGGCTGGCTACACCTTC. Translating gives CSVEDRGGSAGYTF.

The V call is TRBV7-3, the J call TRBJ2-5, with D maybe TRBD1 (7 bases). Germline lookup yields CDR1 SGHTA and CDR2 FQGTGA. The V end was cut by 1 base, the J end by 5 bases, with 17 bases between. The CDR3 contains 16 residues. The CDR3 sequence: CASSLSSSAGGETQYF. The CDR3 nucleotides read TGTGCCAGCAGCTTAAGTTCGAGTGCAGGGGGGGAGACCCAGTACTTC.

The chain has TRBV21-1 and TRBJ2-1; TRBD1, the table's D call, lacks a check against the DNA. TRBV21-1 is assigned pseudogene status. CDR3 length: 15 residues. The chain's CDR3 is CASSNPILTGYEQFF. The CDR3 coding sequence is TGTGCCAGCAGCAACCCAATACTTACAGGGTACGAGCAGTTCTTC.

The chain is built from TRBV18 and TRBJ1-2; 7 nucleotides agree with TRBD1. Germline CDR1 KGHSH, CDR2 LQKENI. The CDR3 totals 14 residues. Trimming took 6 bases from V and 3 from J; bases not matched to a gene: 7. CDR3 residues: CASSPGQEYYGYTF. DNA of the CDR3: TGTGCCAGCTCTCCTGGACAGGAGTACTATGGCTACACCTTC.

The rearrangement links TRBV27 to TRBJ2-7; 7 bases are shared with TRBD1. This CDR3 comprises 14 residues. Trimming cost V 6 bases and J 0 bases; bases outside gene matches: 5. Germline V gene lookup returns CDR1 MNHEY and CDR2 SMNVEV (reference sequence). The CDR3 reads CASRSTGDSYEQYF. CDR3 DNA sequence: TGTGCCAGCAGATCAACAGGGGACTCCTACGAGCAGTACTTC.

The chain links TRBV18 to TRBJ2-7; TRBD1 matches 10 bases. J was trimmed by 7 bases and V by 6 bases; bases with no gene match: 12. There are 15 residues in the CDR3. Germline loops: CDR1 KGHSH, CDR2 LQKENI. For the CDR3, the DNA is TGTGCCAGCTCCACCTCGGGGACAGGGGTAAAAGAGCAGTACTTC. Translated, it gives CASSTSGTGVKEQYF.

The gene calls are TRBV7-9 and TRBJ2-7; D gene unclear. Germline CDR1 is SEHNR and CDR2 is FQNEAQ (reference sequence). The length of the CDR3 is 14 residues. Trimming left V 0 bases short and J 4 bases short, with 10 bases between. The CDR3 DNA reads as TGTGCCAGCAGCTTAGCTCTCGAATCTTACGAGCAGTACTTC. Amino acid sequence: CASSLALESYEQYF.

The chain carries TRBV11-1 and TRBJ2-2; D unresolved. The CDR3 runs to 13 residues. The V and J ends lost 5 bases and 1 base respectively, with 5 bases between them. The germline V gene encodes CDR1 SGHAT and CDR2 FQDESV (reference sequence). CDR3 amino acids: CASSRGNTGELFF. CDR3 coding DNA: TGTGCCAGCAGCCGCGGGAACACCGGGGAGCTGTTTTTT.

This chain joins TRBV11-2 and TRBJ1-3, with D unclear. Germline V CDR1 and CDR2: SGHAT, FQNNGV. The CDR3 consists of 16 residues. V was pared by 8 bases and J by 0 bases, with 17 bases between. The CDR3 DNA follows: TGTGCCAGCGAAAGAATACAGCGCAGCTCTGGAAACACCATATATTTT. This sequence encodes CASERIQRSSGNTIYF.

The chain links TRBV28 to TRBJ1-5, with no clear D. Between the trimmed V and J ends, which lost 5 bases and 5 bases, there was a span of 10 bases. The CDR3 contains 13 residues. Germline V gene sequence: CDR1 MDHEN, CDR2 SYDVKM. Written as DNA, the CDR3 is TGTGCCAGCAGTCCGGGTAGTTATCAGCCCCAGCATTTT. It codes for CASSPGSYQPQHF.

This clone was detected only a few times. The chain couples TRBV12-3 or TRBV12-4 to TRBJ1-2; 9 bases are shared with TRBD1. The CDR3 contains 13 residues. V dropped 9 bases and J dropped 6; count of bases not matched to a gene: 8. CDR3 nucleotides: TGTGCCAGTCTATACAGGGGGCCAGATGGCTACACCTTC. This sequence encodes CASLYRGPDGYTF.

The CDR3 region is CASSPRVFGTGELFF. The CDR3 DNA follows: TGTGCCAGCAGCCCCCGAGTATTTGGGACCGGGGAGCTGTTTTTT. The V gene is TRBV9, the J gene TRBJ2-2; D not resolved. Looked up from germline, CDR1 is SGDLS and CDR2 is YYNGEE. Trimming left V 4 bases short and J 5 bases short, with 15 bases between. This CDR3 has 15 residues.

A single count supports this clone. The CDR3 here is CASRSRYRGYGYTF. The CDR3 DNA reads TGTGCCAGCAGGTCCCGGTACAGAGGCTATGGCTACACCTTC. V usage is TRBV3-1 (or the pseudogene TRBV3-2) and J usage is TRBJ1-2; D is ambiguous. Trimming removed 6 bases at V and 4 bases at J, with 15 bases between. Germline CDR1 is LGHDT and CDR2 is YNNKEL (reference sequence). The length of the CDR3 is 14 residues.

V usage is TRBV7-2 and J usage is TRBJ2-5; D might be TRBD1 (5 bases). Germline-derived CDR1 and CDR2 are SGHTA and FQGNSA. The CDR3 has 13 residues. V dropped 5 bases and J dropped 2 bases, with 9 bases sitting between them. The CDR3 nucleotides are TGTGCCAGCAGCCCAAGACAGCAAGAGACCCAGTACTTC. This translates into CASSPRQQETQYF.

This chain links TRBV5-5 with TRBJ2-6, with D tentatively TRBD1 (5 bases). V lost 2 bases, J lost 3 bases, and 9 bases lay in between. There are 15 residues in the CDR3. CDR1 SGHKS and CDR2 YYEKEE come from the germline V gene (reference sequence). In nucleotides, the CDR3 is TGTGCCAGCAGCTTAGGGGTTGGTGGGGCCAACGTCCTGACTTTC. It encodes CASSLGVGGANVLTF.

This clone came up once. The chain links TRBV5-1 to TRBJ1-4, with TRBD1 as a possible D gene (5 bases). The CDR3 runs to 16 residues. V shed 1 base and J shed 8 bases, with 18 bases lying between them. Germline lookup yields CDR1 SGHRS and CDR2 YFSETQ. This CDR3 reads CASSLIPGRWEEKLFF. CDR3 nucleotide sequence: TGCGCCAGCAGCTTGATTCCGGGACGGTGGGAGGAAAAACTGTTTTTT.